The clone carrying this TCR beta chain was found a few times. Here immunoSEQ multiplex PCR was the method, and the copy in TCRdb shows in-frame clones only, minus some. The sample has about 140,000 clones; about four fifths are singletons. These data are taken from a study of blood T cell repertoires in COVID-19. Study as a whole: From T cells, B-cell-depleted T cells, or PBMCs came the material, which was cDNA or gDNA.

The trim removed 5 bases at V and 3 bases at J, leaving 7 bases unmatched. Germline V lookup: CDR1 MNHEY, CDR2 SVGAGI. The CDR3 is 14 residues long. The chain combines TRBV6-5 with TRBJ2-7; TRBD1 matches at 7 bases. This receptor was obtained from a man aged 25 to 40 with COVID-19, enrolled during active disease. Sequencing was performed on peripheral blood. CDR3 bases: TGTGCCAGCAGTAGACAGGGTCCCCTCTACGAGCAGTACTTC. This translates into CASSRQGPLYEQYF.